These 3 T cell receptor beta chains were sequenced from one sample in a study of cytomegalovirus exposure and HLA in healthy donors. Use of 60 Vbeta and 13 Jbeta primers characterized the PCR. The data were produced by immunoSEQ multiplex PCR, yet TCRdb's version contains in-frame clones alone and is incomplete. This sample has about 150,000 clones, with around 77% found just once. The sequenced sample was PBMCs. These receptors all come from a woman between 50 and 59 years old in good health and CMV-seropositive.

The chain is built from TRBV19 and TRBJ2-7; D is possibly TRBD1 (5 bases). The CDR3 extends over 15 amino acids. Germline V gene lookup returns CDR1 LNHDA and CDR2 SQIVND (reference sequence). V lost 0 bases, J lost 3 bases, and 12 bases lay in between. This CDR3 reads CASSIDSAGYYEQYF. DNA of the CDR3: TGTGCCAGTAGTATAGATTCGGCAGGGTACTACGAGCAGTACTTC.

This rearrangement joins TRBV7-6 to TRBJ2-1; possible D gene TRBD1, 6 bases. CDR1 is SGHVS and CDR2 is FNYEAQ in the germline V gene. The CDR3 consists of 16 residues. V dropped 1 base and J dropped 0 bases, with 10 bases sitting between them. The CDR3 protein is CASSLGTARSYNEQFF. The CDR3 nucleotides read TGTGCCAGCAGCTTAGGGACAGCTCGCTCCTACAATGAGCAGTTCTTC.

V is TRBV7-9 and J is TRBJ2-7; tentatively, D is TRBD1 (6 bases). This CDR3 has 12 residues. The V end was cut by 5 bases, the J end by 4 bases, with 9 bases between. Per germline, CDR1 SEHNR and CDR2 FQNEAQ (reference sequence). The CDR3 sequence is CASSRTVYEQYF. CDR3 in DNA: TGTGCCAGCAGCCGGACAGTTTACGAGCAGTACTTC.